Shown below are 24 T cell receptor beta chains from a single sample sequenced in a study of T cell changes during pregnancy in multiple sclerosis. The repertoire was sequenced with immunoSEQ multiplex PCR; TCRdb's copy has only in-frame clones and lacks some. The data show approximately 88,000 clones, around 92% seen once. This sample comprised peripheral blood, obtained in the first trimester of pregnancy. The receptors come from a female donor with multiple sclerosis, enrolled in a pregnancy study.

CDR3 nucleotide sequence: TGCGCCAGCAGGGAGGGACTAGCGGGAGTCAGTGAGCAGTTCTTC. Protein sequence: CASREGLAGVSEQFF. The chain uses TRBV5-1 and TRBJ2-1; 14 positions match TRBD2. Germline trimming cut 5 bases from V and 9 bases from J; bases unmatched to any gene: 7. Germline CDR1 is SGHRS and CDR2 is YFSETQ. The CDR3 is made up of 15 amino acids.

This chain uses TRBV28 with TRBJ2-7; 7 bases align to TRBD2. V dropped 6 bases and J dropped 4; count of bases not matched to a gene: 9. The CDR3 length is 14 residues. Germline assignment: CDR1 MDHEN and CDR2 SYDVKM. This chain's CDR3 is CASSRRLGGYEQYF. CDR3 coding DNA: TGTGCCAGCAGCCGCCGCCTCGGGGGGTACGAGCAGTACTTC. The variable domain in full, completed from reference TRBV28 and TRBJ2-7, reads DVKVTQSSRYLVKRTGEKVFLECVQDMDHENMFWYRQDPGLGLRLIYFSYDVKMKEKGDIPEGYSVSREKKERFSLILESASTNQTSMYLCASSRRLGGYEQYFGPGTRLTVT.

This chain's CDR3 is CASCLGHRTDTQYF. The CDR3, as DNA: TGTGCCAGCTGCCTAGGACACCGCACAGATACGCAGTATTTT. V is TRBV5-8 and J is TRBJ2-3; a possible D gene is TRBD1 (5 bases). CDR1 is SGHTS, CDR2 YDEGEE, per germline. Trimming removed 7 bases at V and 1 base at J, with 13 bases between. The CDR3 spans 14 residues.

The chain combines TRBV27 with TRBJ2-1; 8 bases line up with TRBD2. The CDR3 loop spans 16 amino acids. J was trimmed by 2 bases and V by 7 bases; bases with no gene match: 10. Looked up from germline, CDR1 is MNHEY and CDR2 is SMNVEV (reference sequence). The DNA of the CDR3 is TGTGCCAGCATCGACATAGCGGGAAGAGCCTACAATGAGCAGTTCTTC. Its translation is CASIDIAGRAYNEQFF.

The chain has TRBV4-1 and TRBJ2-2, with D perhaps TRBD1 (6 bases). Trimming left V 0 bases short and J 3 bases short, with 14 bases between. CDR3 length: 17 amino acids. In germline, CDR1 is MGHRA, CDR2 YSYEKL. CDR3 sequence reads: CASSQEGGWDDTGELFF. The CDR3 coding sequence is TGCGCCAGCAGCCAAGAAGGGGGTTGGGACGACACCGGGGAGCTGTTTTTT.

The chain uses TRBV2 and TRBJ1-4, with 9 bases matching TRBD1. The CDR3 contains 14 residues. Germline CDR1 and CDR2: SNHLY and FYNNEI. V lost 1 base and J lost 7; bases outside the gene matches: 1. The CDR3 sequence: CASSEDRGPEKLFF. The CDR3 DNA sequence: TGTGCCAGCAGTGAAGACAGGGGGCCTGAAAAACTGTTTTTT.

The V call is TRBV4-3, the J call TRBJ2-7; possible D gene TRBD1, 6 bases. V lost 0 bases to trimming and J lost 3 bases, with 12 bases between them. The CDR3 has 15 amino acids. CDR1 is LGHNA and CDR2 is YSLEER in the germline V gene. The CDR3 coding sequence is TGCGCCAGCAGCCAAGAGAGCAGGGGCCGCTACGAGCAGTACTTC. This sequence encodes CASSQESRGRYEQYF.

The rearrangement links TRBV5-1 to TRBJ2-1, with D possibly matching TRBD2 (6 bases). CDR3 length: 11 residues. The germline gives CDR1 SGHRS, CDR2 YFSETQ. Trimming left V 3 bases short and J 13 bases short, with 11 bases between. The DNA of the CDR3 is TGCGCCAGCAGCTCCGGGACTCAACAGTTCTTC. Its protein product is CASSSGTQQFF.

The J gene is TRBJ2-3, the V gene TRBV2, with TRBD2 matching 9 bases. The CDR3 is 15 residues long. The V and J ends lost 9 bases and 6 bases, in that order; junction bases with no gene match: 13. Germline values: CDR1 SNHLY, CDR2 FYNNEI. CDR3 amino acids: CARAPLAGPGDTQYF. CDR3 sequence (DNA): TGTGCCAGGGCCCCGCTAGCGGGGCCCGGGGATACGCAGTATTTT.

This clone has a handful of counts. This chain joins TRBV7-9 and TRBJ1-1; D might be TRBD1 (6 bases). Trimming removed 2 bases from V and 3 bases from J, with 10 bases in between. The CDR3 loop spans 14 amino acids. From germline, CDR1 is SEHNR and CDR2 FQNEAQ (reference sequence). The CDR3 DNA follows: TGTGCCAGCAGCTTACACAGGGTCCACACTGAAGCTTTCTTT. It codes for CASSLHRVHTEAFF.

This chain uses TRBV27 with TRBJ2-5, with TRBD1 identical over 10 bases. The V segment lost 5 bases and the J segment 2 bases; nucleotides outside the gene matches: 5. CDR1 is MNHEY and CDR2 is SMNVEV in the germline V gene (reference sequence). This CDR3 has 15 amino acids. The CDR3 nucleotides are TGTGCCAGCAGTAGGACGGGACAGGGGCAAGAGACCCAGTACTTC. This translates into CASSRTGQGQETQYF.

The CDR3 nucleotides are TGCGCCAGCAGCCAAGGGGCCAGGGTGGGTGAAAAACTGTTTTTT. Residues: CASSQGARVGEKLFF. The chain is built from TRBV4-1 and TRBJ1-4; perhaps TRBD1 as D (5 bases). The CDR3 is made up of 15 amino acids. CDR1 and CDR2 from the germline V gene are MGHRA and YSYEKL. V lost 1 base and J 7 bases, leaving 13 bases between the germline ends.

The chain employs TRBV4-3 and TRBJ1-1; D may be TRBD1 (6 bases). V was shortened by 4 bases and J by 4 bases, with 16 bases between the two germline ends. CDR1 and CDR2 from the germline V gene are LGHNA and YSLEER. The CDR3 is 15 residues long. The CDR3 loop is CASSRNTGWGTEAFF. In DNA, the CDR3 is TGCGCCAGCAGCCGTAATACAGGGTGGGGCACTGAAGCTTTCTTT.

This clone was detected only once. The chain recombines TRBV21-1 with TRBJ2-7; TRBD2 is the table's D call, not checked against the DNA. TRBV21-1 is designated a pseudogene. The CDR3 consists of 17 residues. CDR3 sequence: CASTYTETSQGSYEQYF. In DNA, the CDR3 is TGTGCCAGCACGTACACCGAGACTAGCCAAGGCTCCTACGAGCAGTACTTC.

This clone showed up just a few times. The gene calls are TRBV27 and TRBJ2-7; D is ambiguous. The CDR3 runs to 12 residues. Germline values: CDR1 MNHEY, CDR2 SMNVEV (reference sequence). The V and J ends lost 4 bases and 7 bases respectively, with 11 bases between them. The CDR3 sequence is CASSSLSLEQYF. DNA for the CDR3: TGTGCCAGCAGTTCCTTATCCTTAGAGCAGTACTTC.

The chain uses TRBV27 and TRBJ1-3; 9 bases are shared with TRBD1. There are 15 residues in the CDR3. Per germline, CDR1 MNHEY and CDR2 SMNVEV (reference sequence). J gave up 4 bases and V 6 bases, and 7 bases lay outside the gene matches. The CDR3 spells CASSWTGAAGNTIYF. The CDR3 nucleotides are TGTGCCAGCAGCTGGACAGGGGCAGCAGGAAACACCATATATTTT.

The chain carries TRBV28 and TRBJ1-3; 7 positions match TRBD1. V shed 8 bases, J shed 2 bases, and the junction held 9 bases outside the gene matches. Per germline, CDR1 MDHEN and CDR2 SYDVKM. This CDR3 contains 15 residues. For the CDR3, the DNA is TGTGCCAGCTTCCCCCACGACAGGGCTGGAAACACCATATATTTT. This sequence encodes CASFPHDRAGNTIYF.

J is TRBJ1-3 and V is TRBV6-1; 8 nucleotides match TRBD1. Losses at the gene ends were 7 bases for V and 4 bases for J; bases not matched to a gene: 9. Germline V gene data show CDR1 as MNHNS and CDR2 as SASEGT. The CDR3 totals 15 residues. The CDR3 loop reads CASKDRGLKGNTIYF. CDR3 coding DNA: TGTGCCAGCAAAGACAGGGGACTTAAGGGAAACACCATATATTTT.

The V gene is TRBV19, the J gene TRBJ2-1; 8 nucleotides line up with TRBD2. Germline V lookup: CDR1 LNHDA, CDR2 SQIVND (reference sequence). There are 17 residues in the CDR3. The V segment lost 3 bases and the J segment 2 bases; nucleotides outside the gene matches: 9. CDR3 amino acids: CASSMRSGSITYNEQFF. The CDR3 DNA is TGTGCCAGTAGTATGAGGAGCGGGAGTATCACCTACAATGAGCAGTTCTTC.

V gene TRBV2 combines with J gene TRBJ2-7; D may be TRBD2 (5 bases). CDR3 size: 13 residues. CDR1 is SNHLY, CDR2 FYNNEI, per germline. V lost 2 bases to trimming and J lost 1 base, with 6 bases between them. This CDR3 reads CASSESGSYEQYF. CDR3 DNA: TGTGCCAGCAGTGAATCGGGGTCCTACGAGCAGTACTTC.

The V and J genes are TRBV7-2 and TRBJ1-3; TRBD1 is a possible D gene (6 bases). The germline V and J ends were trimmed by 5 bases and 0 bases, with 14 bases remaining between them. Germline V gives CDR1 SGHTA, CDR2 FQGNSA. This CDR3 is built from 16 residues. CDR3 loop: CASSPKGGYSGNTIYF. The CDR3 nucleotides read TGTGCCAGCAGCCCTAAGGGGGGGTACTCTGGAAACACCATATATTTT.

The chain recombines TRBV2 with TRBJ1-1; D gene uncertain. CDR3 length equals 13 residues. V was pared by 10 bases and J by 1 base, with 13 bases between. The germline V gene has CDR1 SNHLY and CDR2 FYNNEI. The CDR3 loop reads CATPSGPNTEAFF. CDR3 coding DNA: TGTGCCACCCCATCTGGCCCGAACACTGAAGCTTTCTTT.

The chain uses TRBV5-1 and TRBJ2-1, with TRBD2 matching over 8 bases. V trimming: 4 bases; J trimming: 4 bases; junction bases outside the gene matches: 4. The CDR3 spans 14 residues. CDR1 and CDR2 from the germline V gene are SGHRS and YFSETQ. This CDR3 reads CASSPSGGYNEQFF. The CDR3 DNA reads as TGCGCCAGCAGCCCAAGCGGGGGTTACAATGAGCAGTTCTTC.

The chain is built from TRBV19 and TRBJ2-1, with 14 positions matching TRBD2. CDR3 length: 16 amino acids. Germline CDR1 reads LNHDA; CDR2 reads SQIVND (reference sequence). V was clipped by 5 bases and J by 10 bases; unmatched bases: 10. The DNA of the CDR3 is TGTGCCAGTAGTCTCCCGGGACTAGCGGGAGCACGGGAGCAGTTCTTC. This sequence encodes CASSLPGLAGAREQFF.